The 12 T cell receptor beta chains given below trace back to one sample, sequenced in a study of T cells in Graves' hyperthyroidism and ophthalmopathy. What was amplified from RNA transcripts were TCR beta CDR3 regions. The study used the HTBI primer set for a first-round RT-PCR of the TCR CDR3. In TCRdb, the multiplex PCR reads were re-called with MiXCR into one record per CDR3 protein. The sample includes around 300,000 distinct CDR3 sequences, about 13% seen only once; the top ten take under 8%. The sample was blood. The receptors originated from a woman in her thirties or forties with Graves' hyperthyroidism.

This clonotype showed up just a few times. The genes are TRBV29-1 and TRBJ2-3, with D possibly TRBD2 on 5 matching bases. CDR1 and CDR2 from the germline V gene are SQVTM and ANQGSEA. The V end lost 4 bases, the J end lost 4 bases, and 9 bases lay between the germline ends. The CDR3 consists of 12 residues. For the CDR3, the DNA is TGCAGCGTTGGAGGGTTCGCAGATACGCAGTATTTT. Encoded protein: CSVGGFADTQYF.

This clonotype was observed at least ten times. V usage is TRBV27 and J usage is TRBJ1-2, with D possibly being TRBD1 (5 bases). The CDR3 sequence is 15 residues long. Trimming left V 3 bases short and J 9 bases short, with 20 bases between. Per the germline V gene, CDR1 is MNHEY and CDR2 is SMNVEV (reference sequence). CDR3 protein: CASSFIGQGWNRYTF. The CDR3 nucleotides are TGTGCCAGCAGTTTCATCGGGCAGGGTTGGAACCGCTACACCTTC.

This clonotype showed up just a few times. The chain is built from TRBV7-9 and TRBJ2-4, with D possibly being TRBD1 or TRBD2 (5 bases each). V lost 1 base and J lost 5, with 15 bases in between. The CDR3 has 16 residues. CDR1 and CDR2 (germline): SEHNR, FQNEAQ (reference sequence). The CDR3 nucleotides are TGTGCCAGCAGCTTAGGATTGGGCCAGGGAGAAAACATTCAGTACTTC. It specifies CASSLGLGQGENIQYF.

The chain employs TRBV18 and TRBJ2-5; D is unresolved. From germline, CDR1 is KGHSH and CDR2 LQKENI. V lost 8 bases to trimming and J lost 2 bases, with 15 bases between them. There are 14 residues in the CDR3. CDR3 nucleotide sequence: TGTGCCAGCCTGCTAGGCGGTAGTCAAGAGACCCAGTACTTC. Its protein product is CASLLGGSQETQYF.

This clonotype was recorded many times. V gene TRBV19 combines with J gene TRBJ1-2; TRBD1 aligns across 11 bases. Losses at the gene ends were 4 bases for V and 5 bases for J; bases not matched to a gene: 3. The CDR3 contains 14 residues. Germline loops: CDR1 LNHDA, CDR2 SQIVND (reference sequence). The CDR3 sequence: CASSTWDRGYGYTF. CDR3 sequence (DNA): TGTGCCAGTAGTACCTGGGACAGGGGGTATGGCTACACCTTC.

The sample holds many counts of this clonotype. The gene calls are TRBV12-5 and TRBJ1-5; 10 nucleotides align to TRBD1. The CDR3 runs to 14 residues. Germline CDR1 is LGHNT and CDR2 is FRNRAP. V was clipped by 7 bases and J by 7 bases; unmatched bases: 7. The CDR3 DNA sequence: TGTGCTAGTGATTCCGGACAGGGGGGACAGCCCCAGCATTTT. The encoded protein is CASDSGQGGQPQHF.

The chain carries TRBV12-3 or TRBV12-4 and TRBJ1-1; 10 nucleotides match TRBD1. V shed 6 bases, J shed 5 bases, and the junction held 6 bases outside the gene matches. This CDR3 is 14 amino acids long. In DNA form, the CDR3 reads TGTGCCAGCAGCCGAGGACAGGGGGATACTGAAGCTTTCTTT. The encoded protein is CASSRGQGDTEAFF.

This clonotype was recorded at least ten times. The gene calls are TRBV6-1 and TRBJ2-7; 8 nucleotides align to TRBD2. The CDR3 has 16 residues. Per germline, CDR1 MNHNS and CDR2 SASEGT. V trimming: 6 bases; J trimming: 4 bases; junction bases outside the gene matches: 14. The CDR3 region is CASRATLSGAPYEQYF. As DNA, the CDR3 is TGTGCCAGCAGAGCAACTCTTAGCGGGGCCCCGTACGAGCAGTACTTC.

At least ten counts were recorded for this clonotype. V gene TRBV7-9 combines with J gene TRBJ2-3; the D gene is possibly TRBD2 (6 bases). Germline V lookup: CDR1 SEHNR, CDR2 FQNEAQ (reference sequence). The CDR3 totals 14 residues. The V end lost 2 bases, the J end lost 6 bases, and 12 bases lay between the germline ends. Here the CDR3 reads CASSLNGRRDTQYF. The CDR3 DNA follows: TGTGCCAGCAGCTTAAATGGGAGGCGTGATACGCAGTATTTT. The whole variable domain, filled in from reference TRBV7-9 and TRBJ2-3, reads DTGVSQNPRHKITKRGQNVTFRCDPISEHNRLYWYRQTLGQGPEFLTYFQNEAQLEKSRLLSDRFSAERPKGSFSTLEIQRTEQGDSAMYLCASSLNGRRDTQYFGPGTRLTVL.

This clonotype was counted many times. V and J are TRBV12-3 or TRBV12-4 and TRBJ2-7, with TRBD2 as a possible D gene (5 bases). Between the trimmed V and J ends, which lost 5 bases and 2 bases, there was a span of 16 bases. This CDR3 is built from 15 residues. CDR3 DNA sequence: TGTGCCAGCAGTCTCACGGCGGGCGGAGCCTACGAGCAGTACTTC. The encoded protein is CASSLTAGGAYEQYF.

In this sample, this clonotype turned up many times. The CDR3 coding sequence is TGTGCCAGCACCCCACCCAGGGACCTGAACACTGAAGCTTTCTTT. Translating gives CASTPPRDLNTEAFF. The gene calls are TRBV2 and TRBJ1-1, with D possibly matching TRBD1 (5 bases). Trimming stripped 7 bases from V and 0 bases from J, with 15 bases between. CDR3 size: 15 residues. The germline CDR1 and CDR2 sequences are SNHLY and FYNNEI.

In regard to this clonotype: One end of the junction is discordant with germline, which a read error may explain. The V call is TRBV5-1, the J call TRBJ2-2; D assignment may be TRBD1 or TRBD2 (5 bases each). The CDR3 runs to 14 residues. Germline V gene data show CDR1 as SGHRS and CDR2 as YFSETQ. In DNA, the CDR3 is TGCGCCAGCAGCTCCTCATGGACGGACGGGGCGCTGTTTTTT. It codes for CASSSSWTDGALFF.